The 19 T cell receptor beta chains below all came from one sample that was sequenced in a study of cytomegalovirus exposure and HLA in healthy donors. Use of 60 Vbeta and 13 Jbeta primers characterized the PCR. Generated by immunoSEQ multiplex PCR, the TCRdb table keeps only in-frame clones and is missing some. The table has about 190,000 clones, over 70% seen once. The material sequenced was PBMCs. The receptor source for this set is a young woman in good health and CMV-seronegative.

In this sample, this clone turned up a few times. The rearrangement uses TRBV19 and TRBJ1-1; TRBD1 is a possible D gene (5 bases). The CDR3 spans 13 residues. Germline V gene sequence: CDR1 LNHDA, CDR2 SQIVND (reference sequence). The V end was cut by 6 bases, the J end by 7 bases, with 15 bases between. In DNA form, the CDR3 reads TGTGCCAGTAGGGGGCCCAGGGTTGATGAAGCTTTCTTT. This encodes CASRGPRVDEAFF.

This clone came up once. V usage is TRBV6-5 and J usage is TRBJ2-5; TRBD2 might be the D (6 bases). Germline-derived CDR1 and CDR2 are MNHEY and SVGAGI. This CDR3 is 14 amino acids long. V was cut by 0 bases and J by 1 base, with 6 bases left in between. CDR3 sequence: CASSYSGLQETQYF. The DNA for the CDR3 is TGTGCCAGCAGTTACTCGGGACTCCAAGAGACCCAGTACTTC.

This clone has a handful of counts. The V and J genes are TRBV6-5 and TRBJ2-1; the match to TRBD1 covers 10 bases. Trimming cost V 6 bases and J 8 bases; bases outside gene matches: 10. The length of the CDR3 is 15 residues. From germline, CDR1 is MNHEY and CDR2 SVGAGI. DNA of the CDR3: TGTGCCAGCAGCCAACTCCGGGACAGGGGCCATGAGCAGTTCTTC. It specifies CASSQLRDRGHEQFF.

V gene TRBV19 combines with J gene TRBJ1-4, with TRBD1 matching 10 bases. The CDR3 is made up of 17 amino acids. From germline, CDR1 is LNHDA and CDR2 SQIVND (reference sequence). Germline trimming cut 4 bases from V and 0 bases from J; bases unmatched to any gene: 5. The CDR3 here is CASSRDRGGTTNEKLFF. The CDR3 DNA reads as TGTGCCAGTAGTAGGGACAGGGGCGGAACAACTAATGAAAAACTGTTTTTT.

The chain combines TRBV11-2 with TRBJ2-1, with D possibly being TRBD2 (5 bases). The CDR3 contains 14 residues. Germline values: CDR1 SGHAT, CDR2 FQNNGV. Trimming pared 1 base from V and 4 bases from J, leaving 8 bases between. For the CDR3, the DNA is TGTGCCAGCAGCTTAGGGTCGGGGTACAATGAGCAGTTCTTC. Translated, it gives CASSLGSGYNEQFF.

This clone appeared once. The J gene is TRBJ2-2, the V gene TRBV6-6; D possibly corresponds to TRBD1 (6 bases). The V gene's germline CDR1 is MNHNY and CDR2 SVGAGI (reference sequence). The CDR3 has 16 residues. V lost 6 bases to trimming and J lost 4 bases, with 18 bases between them. The CDR3 is CASSFFMTGSTGELFF. The DNA for the CDR3 is TGTGCCAGCAGCTTTTTTATGACAGGATCCACCGGGGAGCTGTTTTTT.

This chain links TRBV7-9 with TRBJ2-3; D perhaps matches TRBD1 (6 bases). The CDR3 spans 14 residues. V lost 6 bases and J lost 3, with 13 bases in between. The germline V gene encodes CDR1 SEHNR and CDR2 FQNEAQ (reference sequence). The CDR3 DNA reads TGTGCCAGCAGACTACAGGGAGAGACAGATACGCAGTATTTT. Its protein product is CASRLQGETDTQYF. The complete variable domain, with remaining parts taken from reference TRBV7-9 and TRBJ2-3, reads DTGVSQNPRHKITKRGQNVTFRCDPISEHNRLYWYRQTLGQGPEFLTYFQNEAQLEKSRLLSDRFSAERPKGSFSTLEIQRTEQGDSAMYLCASRLQGETDTQYFGPGTRLTVL.

This clone came up a few times. The V call is TRBV15, the J call TRBJ2-3; 13 positions match TRBD2. The CDR3 consists of 15 residues. J gave up 4 bases and V 6 bases, and 4 bases lay outside the gene matches. Per germline, CDR1 LNHNV and CDR2 YYDKDF (reference sequence). The DNA of the CDR3 is TGTGCCACCAGGCGGACTAGCGGGAGACCAGATACGCAGTATTTT. Amino acid sequence: CATRRTSGRPDTQYF.

This clone was detected a few times. This CDR3 is CASGTGFNEKLFF. The DNA of the CDR3 is TGCGCCAGCGGGACAGGGTTCAATGAAAAACTGTTTTTT. The gene calls are TRBV5-1 and TRBJ1-4; TRBD1 matches 9 bases. In germline, CDR1 is SGHRS, CDR2 YFSETQ. This CDR3 contains 13 residues. The V gene end was trimmed by 7 bases and the J gene end by 5 bases; junction bases not matched to a gene: 3.

This chain joins TRBV6-1 and TRBJ2-5; 11 nucleotides agree with TRBD1. The CDR3 has 15 amino acids. CDR1 MNHNS and CDR2 SASEGT come from the germline V gene. V shed 3 bases, J shed 5 bases, and the junction held 5 bases outside the gene matches. CDR3 loop: CASSDTDRGHETQYF. The CDR3 nucleotides read TGTGCCAGCAGTGACACGGACAGGGGGCACGAGACCCAGTACTTC.

This clone was counted a single time. The V and J genes are TRBV6-1 and TRBJ2-4, with TRBD1 as a possible D gene (5 bases). CDR1 MNHNS and CDR2 SASEGT come from the germline V gene. V gave up 2 bases and J gave up 6 bases, with 11 bases separating them. CDR3 length equals 14 residues. DNA for the CDR3: TGTGCCAGCAGTGAAATTCAGGGCGGAAACATTCAGTACTTC. Its protein is CASSEIQGGNIQYF.

The chain carries TRBV7-2 and TRBJ1-2; 9 bases fit TRBD1. V trimming: 5 bases; J trimming: 8 bases; junction bases outside the gene matches: 12. Germline CDR1 SGHTA, CDR2 FQGNSA. There are 15 residues in the CDR3. CDR3 region: CASSPSSDRGTGYTF. The CDR3 DNA reads TGTGCCAGCAGCCCCAGTTCTGACAGGGGGACGGGCTACACCTTC. Looking up the rest from reference TRBV7-2 and TRBJ1-2 gives the full variable domain: GAGVSQSPSNKVTEKGKDVELRCDPISGHTALYWYRQSLGQGLEFLIYFQGNSAPDKSGLPSDRFSAERTGGSVSTLTIQRTQQEDSAVYLCASSPSSDRGTGYTFGSGTRLTVV.

V gene TRBV27 combines with J gene TRBJ1-1; the D is unclear. Trimming removed 5 bases from V and 0 bases from J, with 10 bases in between. CDR1 MNHEY and CDR2 SMNVEV come from the germline V gene (reference sequence). The CDR3 sequence is 14 residues long. The CDR3 reads CASSPKLMNTEAFF. The CDR3 DNA is TGTGCCAGCAGTCCAAAACTTATGAACACTGAAGCTTTCTTT.

The chain is built from TRBV9 and TRBJ1-1; a weak D match, TRBD1 (6 bases). V was cut by 1 base and J by 4 bases, with 8 bases left in between. The CDR3 sequence is 13 residues long. The germline V gene has CDR1 SGDLS and CDR2 YYNGEE. This CDR3 reads CASSVQGSTEAFF. In nucleotides, the CDR3 is TGTGCCAGCAGCGTACAGGGGTCCACTGAAGCTTTCTTT.

The rearrangement joins TRBV6-1 to TRBJ1-1; D ambiguous. Trimming pared 4 bases from V and 4 bases from J, leaving 7 bases between. This CDR3 has 12 amino acids. Germline CDR1 MNHNS, CDR2 SASEGT. CDR3 sequence: CASSVGPTEAFF. CDR3 nucleotides: TGTGCCAGCAGTGTTGGGCCCACTGAAGCTTTCTTT.

This chain links TRBV7-9 with TRBJ1-6; no clear D. V lost 4 bases and J lost 6, with 7 bases in between. CDR1 SEHNR and CDR2 FQNEAQ come from the germline V gene (reference sequence). CDR3 size: 13 residues. The chain's CDR3 is CASSWEGNSPLHF. The CDR3 coding sequence is TGTGCCAGCAGCTGGGAGGGTAATTCACCCCTCCACTTT.

The chain recombines TRBV29-1 with TRBJ2-7, with a weak D call TRBD1 (5 bases). Germline V gene lookup returns CDR1 SQVTM and CDR2 ANQGSEA. The CDR3 spans 13 residues. V lost 6 bases and J lost 2, with 14 bases in between. CDR3 in DNA: TGCAGCGTAAAAAGGGGTTTAGCCTACGAGCAGTACTTC. The encoded protein is CSVKRGLAYEQYF.

The genes are TRBV5-1 and TRBJ1-1, with D perhaps TRBD1 (6 bases). This CDR3 has 14 amino acids. Deletions cut 1 base from V and 3 bases from J, with 10 bases between. Germline V gene sequence: CDR1 SGHRS, CDR2 YFSETQ. For the CDR3, the DNA is TGCGCCAGCAGCTTGCGGGACACCTACACTGAAGCTTTCTTT. It translates to CASSLRDTYTEAFF.

Points on this clone: The DNA is left out, because the CDR3 cannot be placed on it with certainty; the CDR3 is given as TCRdb lists it. This rearrangement joins TRBV6-5 to TRBJ1-5; the table's D call TRBD1 went unverified against the DNA. A total of 15 residues make up the CDR3, ends included. Germline V lookup: CDR1 MNHEY, CDR2 SVGAGI. The CDR3 spells CASSSSGHSNQPQHF.